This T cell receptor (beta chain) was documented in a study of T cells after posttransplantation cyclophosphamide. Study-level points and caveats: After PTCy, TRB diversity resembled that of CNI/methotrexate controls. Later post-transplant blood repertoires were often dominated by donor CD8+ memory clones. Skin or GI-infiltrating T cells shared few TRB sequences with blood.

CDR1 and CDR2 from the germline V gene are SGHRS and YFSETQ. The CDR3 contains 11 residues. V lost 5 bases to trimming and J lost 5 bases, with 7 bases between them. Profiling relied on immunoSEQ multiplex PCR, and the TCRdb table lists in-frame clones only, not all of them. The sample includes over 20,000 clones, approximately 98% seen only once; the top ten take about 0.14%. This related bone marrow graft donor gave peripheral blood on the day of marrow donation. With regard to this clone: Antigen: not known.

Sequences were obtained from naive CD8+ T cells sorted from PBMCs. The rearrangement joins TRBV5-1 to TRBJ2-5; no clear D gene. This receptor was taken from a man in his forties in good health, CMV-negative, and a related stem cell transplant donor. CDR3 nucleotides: TGCGCCAGCAGGGGCCGGGAGACCCAGTACTTC. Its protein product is CASRGRETQYF.